This T cell receptor beta chain was observed in a study of blood T cell repertoires in COVID-19. Trimming removed 1 base from V and 3 bases from J, with 6 bases in between. Looked up from germline, CDR1 is SGHAT and CDR2 is FQNNGV. This CDR3 region has 13 residues. Sequencing used immunoSEQ multiplex PCR; TCRdb keeps in-frame clones, though not all of them. The sample has fewer than 200,000 clones; 88% are singletons. The clonotype originates from a man between 60 and 75 years old with acute or convalescent COVID-19. The V and J genes are TRBV11-2 and TRBJ1-1; D not resolved. Sample: peripheral blood. CDR3: CASSLGPYTEAFF. CDR3 sequence (DNA): TGTGCCAGCAGCTTAGGGCCTTACACTGAAGCTTTCTTT.